This T cell receptor (beta chain) derives from a study of a mutant IDH1 vaccine in newly diagnosed glioma. Overall study context: Weeks 1, 3, 5, 7, 11, 15, 19 and 23 were when patients received their eight vaccinations. The study's findings and limits: Vaccine-induced immune responses occurred in under 95% of patients.

Time point denoted: week 5, during vaccination. The study gave 300 ug of mutant IDH1 20-mer peptide per vaccine dose, with topical imiquimod. Germline assignment: CDR1 LNHDA and CDR2 SQIVND (reference sequence). Between the trimmed V and J ends, which lost 7 bases and 2 bases, there was a span of 15 bases. This CDR3 region has 15 residues. Sequenced by immunoSEQ multiplex PCR; TCRdb stores in-frame clones only, minus some. The profile shows about 54,000 clones, approximately 82% of them singletons. In its sample, this clone was seen a few times. Its antigen is not identified. This receptor was taken from a man aged 25 to 40 with glioma. The chain carries TRBV19 and TRBJ2-1, with D possibly called TRBD1 or TRBD2 (5 bases each). Sequencing was performed on PBMCs, taken from a glioma patient whose treatment included an IDH1 peptide vaccine. CDR3 in DNA: TGTGCCAGTACAACCGGACGAGGGGCCTACAATGAGCAGTTCTTC. It is translated as CASTTGRGAYNEQFF.